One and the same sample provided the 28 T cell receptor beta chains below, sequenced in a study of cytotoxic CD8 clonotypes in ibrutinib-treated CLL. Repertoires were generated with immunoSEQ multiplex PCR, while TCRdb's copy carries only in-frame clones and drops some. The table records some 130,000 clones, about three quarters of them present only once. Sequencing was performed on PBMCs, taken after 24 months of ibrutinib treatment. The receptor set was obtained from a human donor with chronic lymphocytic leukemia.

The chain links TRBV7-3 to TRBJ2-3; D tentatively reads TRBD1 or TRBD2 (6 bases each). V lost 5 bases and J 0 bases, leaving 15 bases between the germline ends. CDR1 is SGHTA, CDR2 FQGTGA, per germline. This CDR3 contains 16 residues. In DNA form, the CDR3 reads TGTGCCAGCAGCCGGAAGGGGGGTGCTAGCACAGATACGCAGTATTTT. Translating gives CASSRKGGASTDTQYF.

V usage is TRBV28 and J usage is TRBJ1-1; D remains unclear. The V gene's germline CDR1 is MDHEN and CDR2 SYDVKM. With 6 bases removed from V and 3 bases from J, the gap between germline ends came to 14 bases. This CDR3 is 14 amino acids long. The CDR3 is CASSFGGWDTEAFF. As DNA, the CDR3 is TGTGCCAGCAGCTTTGGAGGTTGGGACACTGAAGCTTTCTTT.

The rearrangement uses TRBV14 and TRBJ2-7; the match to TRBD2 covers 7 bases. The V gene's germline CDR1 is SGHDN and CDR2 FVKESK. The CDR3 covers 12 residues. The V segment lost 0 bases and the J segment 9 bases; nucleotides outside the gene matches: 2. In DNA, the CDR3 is TGTGCCAGCAGCCAAGATCGGGGGGTGCAGTACTTC. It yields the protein CASSQDRGVQYF.

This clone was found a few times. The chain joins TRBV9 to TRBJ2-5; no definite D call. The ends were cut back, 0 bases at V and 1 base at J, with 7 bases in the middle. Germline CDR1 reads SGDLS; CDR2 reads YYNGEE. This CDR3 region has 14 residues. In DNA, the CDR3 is TGTGCCAGCAGCGTAGGGCAGACCCAAGAGACCCAGTACTTC. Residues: CASSVGQTQETQYF.

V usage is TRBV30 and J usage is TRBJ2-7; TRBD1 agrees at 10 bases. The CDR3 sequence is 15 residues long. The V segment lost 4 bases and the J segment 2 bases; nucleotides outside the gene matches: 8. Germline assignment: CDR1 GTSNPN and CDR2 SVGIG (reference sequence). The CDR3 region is CAWIPPGTGAYEQYF. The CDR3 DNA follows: TGTGCCTGGATACCCCCCGGGACAGGGGCCTACGAGCAGTACTTC.

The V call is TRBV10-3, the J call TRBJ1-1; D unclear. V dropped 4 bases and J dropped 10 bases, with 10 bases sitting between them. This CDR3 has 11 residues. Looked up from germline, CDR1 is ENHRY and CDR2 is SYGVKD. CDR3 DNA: TGTGCCATCAGTGGTGGGTGGGCAGCTTTCTTT. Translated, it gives CAISGGWAAFF.

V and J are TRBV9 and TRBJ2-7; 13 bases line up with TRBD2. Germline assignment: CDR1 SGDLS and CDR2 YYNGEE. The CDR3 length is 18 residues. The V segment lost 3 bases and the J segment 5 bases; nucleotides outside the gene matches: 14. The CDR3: CASSAGLAGATGPHEQYF. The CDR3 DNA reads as TGTGCCAGCAGCGCAGGACTAGCGGGAGCCACGGGCCCCCACGAGCAGTACTTC.

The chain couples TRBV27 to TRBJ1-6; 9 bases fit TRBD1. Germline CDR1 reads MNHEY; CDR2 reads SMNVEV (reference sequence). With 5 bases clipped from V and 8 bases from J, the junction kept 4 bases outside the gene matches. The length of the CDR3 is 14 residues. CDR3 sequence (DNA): TGTGCCAGCAGTCGGACAGGGGTTGATTCACCCCTCCACTTT. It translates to CASSRTGVDSPLHF.

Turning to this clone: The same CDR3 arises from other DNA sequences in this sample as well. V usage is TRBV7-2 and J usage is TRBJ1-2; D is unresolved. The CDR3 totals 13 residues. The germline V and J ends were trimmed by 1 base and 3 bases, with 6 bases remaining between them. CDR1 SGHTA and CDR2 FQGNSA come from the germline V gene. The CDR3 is CASSLGPDYGYTF. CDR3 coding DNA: TGTGCCAGCAGCTTAGGGCCGGACTATGGCTACACCTTC. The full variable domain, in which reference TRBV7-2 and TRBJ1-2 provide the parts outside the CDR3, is GAGVSQSPSNKVTEKGKDVELRCDPISGHTALYWYRQSLGQGLEFLIYFQGNSAPDKSGLPSDRFSAERTGGSVSTLTIQRTQQEDSAVYLCASSLGPDYGYTFGSGTRLTVV.

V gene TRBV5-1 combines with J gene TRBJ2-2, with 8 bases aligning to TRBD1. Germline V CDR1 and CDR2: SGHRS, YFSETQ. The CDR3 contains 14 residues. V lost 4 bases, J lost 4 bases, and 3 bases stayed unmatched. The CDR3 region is CASSPGTGTGELFF. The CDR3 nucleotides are TGCGCCAGCAGCCCAGGGACAGGCACCGGGGAGCTGTTTTTT.

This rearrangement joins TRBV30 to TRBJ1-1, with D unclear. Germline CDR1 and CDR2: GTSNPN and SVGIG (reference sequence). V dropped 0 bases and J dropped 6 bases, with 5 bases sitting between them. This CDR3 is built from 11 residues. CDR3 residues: CAWSVFSEAFF. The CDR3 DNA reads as TGTGCCTGGAGTGTCTTCTCTGAAGCTTTCTTT.

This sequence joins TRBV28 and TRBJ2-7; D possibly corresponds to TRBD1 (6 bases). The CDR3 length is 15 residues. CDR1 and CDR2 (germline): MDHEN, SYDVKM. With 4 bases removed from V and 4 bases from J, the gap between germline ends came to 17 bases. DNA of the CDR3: TGTGCCAGCAGTTCCTTCGGCAGGGGTGTATACGAGCAGTACTTC. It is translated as CASSSFGRGVYEQYF.

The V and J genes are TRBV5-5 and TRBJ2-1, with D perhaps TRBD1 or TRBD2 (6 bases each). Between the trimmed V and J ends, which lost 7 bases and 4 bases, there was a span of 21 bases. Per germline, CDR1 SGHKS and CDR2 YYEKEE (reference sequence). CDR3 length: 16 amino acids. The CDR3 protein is CASGNWRGDTYNEQFF. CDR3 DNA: TGTGCCAGCGGAAACTGGAGGGGGGACACTTACAATGAGCAGTTCTTC. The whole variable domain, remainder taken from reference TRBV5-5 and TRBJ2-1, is DAGVTQSPTHLIKTRGQQVTLRCSPISGHKSVSWYQQVLGQGPQFIFQYYEKEERGRGNFPDRFSARQFPNYSSELNVNALLLGDSALYLCASGNWRGDTYNEQFFGPGTRLTVL.

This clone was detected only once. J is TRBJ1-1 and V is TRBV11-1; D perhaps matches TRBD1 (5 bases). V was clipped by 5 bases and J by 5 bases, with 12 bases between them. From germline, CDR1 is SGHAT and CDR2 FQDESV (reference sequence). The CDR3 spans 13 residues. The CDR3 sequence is CASSDSLGTEAFF. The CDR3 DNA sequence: TGTGCCAGCAGCGACAGTTTAGGGACTGAAGCTTTCTTT.

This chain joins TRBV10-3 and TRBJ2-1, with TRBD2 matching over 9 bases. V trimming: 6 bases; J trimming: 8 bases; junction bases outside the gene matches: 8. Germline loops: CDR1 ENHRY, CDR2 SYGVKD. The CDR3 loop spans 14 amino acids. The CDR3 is CAIRDSGRIDEQFF. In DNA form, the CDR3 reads TGTGCCATCAGGGATAGCGGGAGAATCGATGAGCAGTTCTTC.

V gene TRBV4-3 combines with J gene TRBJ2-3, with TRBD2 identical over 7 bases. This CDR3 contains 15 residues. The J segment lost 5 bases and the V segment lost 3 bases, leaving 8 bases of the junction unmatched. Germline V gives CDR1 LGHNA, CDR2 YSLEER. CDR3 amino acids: CASSQALAVQDTQYF. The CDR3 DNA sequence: TGCGCCAGCAGCCAGGCCCTAGCGGTCCAAGATACGCAGTATTTT.

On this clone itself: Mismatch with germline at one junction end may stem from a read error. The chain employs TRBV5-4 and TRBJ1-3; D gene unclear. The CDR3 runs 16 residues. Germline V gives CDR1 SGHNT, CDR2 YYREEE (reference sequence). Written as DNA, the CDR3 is TGCGCCAGCAGCCAAGGGAACAGCCGCTCTGGAAACACCATATATTTT. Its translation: CASSQGNSRSGNTIYF.

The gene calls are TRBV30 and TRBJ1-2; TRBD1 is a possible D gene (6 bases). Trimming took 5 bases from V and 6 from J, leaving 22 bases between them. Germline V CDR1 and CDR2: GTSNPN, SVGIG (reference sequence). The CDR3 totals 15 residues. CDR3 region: CAWAQGSGAVDGYTF. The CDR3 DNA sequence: TGTGCCTGGGCTCAGGGGTCGGGCGCGGTTGATGGCTACACCTTC.

The chain's CDR3 is CASSLTGGGTDTQYF. CDR3 in DNA: TGTGCCAGCTCACTTACCGGGGGCGGCACAGATACGCAGTATTTT. The chain has TRBV18 and TRBJ2-3, with D perhaps assigned TRBD1 or TRBD2 (6 bases each). Germline V gene sequence: CDR1 KGHSH, CDR2 LQKENI. This CDR3 has 15 residues. The V gene lost 4 bases and the J gene lost 1 base, with 12 bases spanning the gap.

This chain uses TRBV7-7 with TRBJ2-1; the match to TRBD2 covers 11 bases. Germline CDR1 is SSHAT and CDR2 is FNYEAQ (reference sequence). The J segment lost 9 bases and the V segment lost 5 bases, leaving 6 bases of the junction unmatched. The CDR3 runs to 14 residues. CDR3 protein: CASSPLAGVAEQFF. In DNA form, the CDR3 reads TGTGCCAGCAGCCCACTAGCGGGAGTGGCTGAGCAGTTCTTC.

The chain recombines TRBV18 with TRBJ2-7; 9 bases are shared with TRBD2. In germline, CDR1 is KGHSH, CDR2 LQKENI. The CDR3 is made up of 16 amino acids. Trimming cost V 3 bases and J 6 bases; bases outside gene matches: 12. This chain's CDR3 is CASSPRSGRGPGEQYF. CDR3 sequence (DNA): TGTGCCAGCTCACCCCGTAGCGGGAGAGGTCCGGGCGAGCAGTACTTC.

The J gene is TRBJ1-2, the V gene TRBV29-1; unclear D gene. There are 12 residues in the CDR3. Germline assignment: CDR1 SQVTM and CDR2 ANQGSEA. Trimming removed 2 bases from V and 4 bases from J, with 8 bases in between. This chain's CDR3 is CSVERHPYGYTF. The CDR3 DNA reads TGCAGCGTTGAACGGCACCCCTATGGCTACACCTTC. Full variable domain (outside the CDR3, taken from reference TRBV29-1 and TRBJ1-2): SAVISQKPSRDICQRGTSLTIQCQVDSQVTMMFWYRQQPGQSLTLIATANQGSEATYESGFVIDKFPISRPNLTFSTLTVSNMSPEDSSIYLCSVERHPYGYTFGSGTRLTVV.

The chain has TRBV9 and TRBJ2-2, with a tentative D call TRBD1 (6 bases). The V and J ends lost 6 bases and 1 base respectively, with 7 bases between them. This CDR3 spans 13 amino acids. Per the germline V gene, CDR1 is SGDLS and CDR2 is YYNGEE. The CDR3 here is CASTGVNTGELFF. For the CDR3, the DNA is TGTGCCAGCACAGGGGTGAACACCGGGGAGCTGTTTTTT.

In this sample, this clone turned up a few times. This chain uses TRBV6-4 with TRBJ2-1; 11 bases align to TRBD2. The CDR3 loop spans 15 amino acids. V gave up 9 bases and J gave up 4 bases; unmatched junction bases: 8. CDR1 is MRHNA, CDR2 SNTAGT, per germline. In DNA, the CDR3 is TGTGCCAGAACTGTGCTAGCGGGAGGATACAATGAGCAGTTCTTC. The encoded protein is CARTVLAGGYNEQFF.

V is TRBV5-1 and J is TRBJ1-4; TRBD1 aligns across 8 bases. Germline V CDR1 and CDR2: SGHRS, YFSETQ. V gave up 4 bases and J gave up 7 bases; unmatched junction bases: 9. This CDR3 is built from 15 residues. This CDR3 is CASSGSGTGSEKLFF. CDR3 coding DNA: TGCGCCAGCAGCGGCTCCGGGACAGGATCTGAAAAACTGTTTTTT.

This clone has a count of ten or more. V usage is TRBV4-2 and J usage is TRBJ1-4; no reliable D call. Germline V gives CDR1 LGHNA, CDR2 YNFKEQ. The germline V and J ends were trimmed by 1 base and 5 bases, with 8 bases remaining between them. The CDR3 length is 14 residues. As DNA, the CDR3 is TGTGCCAGCAGCCAAGGAGCCCAAAATGAAAAACTGTTTTTT. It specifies CASSQGAQNEKLFF.

The CDR3 protein is CASSTRQHSGNTIYF. In DNA, the CDR3 is TGTGCCAGCAGTACCCGACAACACTCTGGAAACACCATATATTTT. The chain joins TRBV28 to TRBJ1-3, with D hard to call. The CDR3 sequence is 15 residues long. Germline V gives CDR1 MDHEN, CDR2 SYDVKM. V was pared by 5 bases and J by 0 bases, with 11 bases between.

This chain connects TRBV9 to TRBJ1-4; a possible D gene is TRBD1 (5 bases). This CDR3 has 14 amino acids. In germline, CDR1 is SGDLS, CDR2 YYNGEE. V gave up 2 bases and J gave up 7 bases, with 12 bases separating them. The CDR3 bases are TGTGCCAGCAGCGTTGGGGGGTGGAGTGAAAAACTGTTTTTT. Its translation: CASSVGGWSEKLFF. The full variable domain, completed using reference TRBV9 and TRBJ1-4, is DSGVTQTPKHLITATGQRVTLRCSPRSGDLSVYWYQQSLDQGLQFLIQYYNGEERAKGNILERFSAQQFPDLHSELNLSSLELGDSALYFCASSVGGWSEKLFFGSGTQLSVL.